One and the same sample provided the 19 T cell receptor beta chains below, sequenced in a study of T cells after yellow fever vaccination (dated by TCRdb to between 2017 and 2020). This specimen's treatment or condition label, per the study, means: live attenuated yellow fever vaccine strain. The library was made by 5' RACE. The listed sequencing device is Illumina HiSeq 2500. TCRdb ran its own pipeline on the public reads, namely fastp trimming at Q25 and MiXCR clone calling, and kept in-frame beta chains. Merged by CDR3 protein, the rows form single entries marked with the most common genes and DNA. The sample records around 140,000 distinct CDR3 sequences, 5% to 8% of which are singletons. The leading ten clones occupy approximately 0.64% of the sample. The sequences come from CD4+ T cells sorted from PBMCs, collected 10 days after the yellow fever booster vaccination. The receptor set was obtained from a man aged 30 to 39 who received the YFV17D yellow fever vaccine.

In this sample, this clonotype turned up many times. V usage is TRBV20-1 and J usage is TRBJ2-3, with TRBD2 as a possible D gene (5 bases). Trimming left V 5 bases short and J 5 bases short, with 20 bases between. Germline V gives CDR1 DFQATT, CDR2 SNEGSKA (reference sequence). This CDR3 comprises 15 residues. The DNA of the CDR3 is TGCAGTGCTCCTCGAACTAGGTCCCCAAGAGATACGCAGTATTTT. Amino acid sequence: CSAPRTRSPRDTQYF.

This clonotype turned up a few times. The gene calls are TRBV5-6 and TRBJ2-3; D could derive from TRBD1 or TRBD2 (5 bases each). There are 13 residues in the CDR3. In germline, CDR1 is SGHDT, CDR2 YYEEEE. V was clipped by 4 bases and J by 5 bases, with 11 bases between them. The CDR3, as DNA: TGTGCCAGCAGCCCGGCTGGGGGAGATACGCAGTATTTT. Translation: CASSPAGGDTQYF.

This clonotype was detected only once. A much larger clone lies one base from this, so it may be a read error. The chain combines TRBV12-3 or TRBV12-4 with TRBJ2-2; D not resolved. V was cut by 6 bases and J by 10 bases, with 15 bases left in between. The length of the CDR3 is 13 residues. CDR3 region: CASSASRSVELFF. DNA for the CDR3: TGTGCCAGCAGCGCTTCCAGGAGCGTGGAGCTGTTTTTT.

This clonotype was seen repeatedly, ten times or more. The chain employs TRBV24-1 and TRBJ2-3; 7 bases match TRBD2. J gave up 9 bases and V 3 bases, and 5 bases lay outside the gene matches. Looked up from germline, CDR1 is KGHDR and CDR2 is SFDVKD. This CDR3 spans 13 amino acids. CDR3 nucleotides: TGTGCCACCAGTGATAGCGGGGCTCAAACGCAGTATTTT. It specifies CATSDSGAQTQYF.

This clonotype came up many times. V usage is TRBV7-6 and J usage is TRBJ1-1; D not resolved. CDR3 length: 12 amino acids. Germline-derived CDR1 and CDR2 are SGHVS and FNYEAQ. The germline V and J ends were trimmed by 7 bases and 11 bases, with 17 bases remaining between them. The chain's CDR3 is CASKRFGLNAFF. The CDR3 DNA reads as TGTGCCAGCAAGAGATTTGGCTTGAATGCTTTCTTT.

The rearrangement links TRBV30 to TRBJ2-7, with D possibly matching TRBD1 (6 bases). CDR1 is GTSNPN and CDR2 is SVGIG in the germline V gene (reference sequence). Trimming took 3 bases from V and 6 from J, leaving 15 bases between them. The CDR3 covers 13 residues. Here the CDR3 DNA reads TGTGCCTGGAGGTGGGACACCTTAACCGAGCAGTACTTC. Translation gives CAWRWDTLTEQYF.

The chain combines TRBV7-9 with TRBJ2-7; D may be TRBD1 (6 bases). V dropped 1 base and J dropped 7 bases, with 8 bases sitting between them. The CDR3 is made up of 12 amino acids. Germline V lookup: CDR1 SEHNR, CDR2 FQNEAQ (reference sequence). The CDR3, as DNA: TGTGCCAGCAGCTTAGACGGGACAGAGCAGTACTTC. This gives the protein CASSLDGTEQYF.

In this sample, this clonotype turned up many times. This chain joins TRBV27 and TRBJ2-1; 7 bases are a match to TRBD1. V shed 7 bases, J shed 5 bases, and the junction held 8 bases outside the gene matches. The CDR3 has 14 residues. Germline V gene sequence: CDR1 MNHEY, CDR2 SMNVEV (reference sequence). The CDR3 DNA reads TGTGCCAGCACCCCGACAGGGTACCACAATGAGCAGTTCTTC. It yields the protein CASTPTGYHNEQFF.

The gene calls are TRBV20-1 and TRBJ2-1; possible D gene TRBD1, 6 bases. V was cut by 6 bases and J by 9 bases, with 15 bases left in between. CDR3 length: 12 residues. Germline V lookup: CDR1 DFQATT, CDR2 SNEGSKA (reference sequence). CDR3 amino acids: CSAPTGTPEQFF. The CDR3 region has the DNA TGCAGTGCACCCACAGGGACCCCTGAGCAGTTCTTC.

Many counts were recorded for this clonotype. The J gene is TRBJ2-3, the V gene TRBV15; D is unresolved. This CDR3 comprises 14 residues. The V and J ends lost 3 bases and 4 bases respectively, with 11 bases between them. Germline values: CDR1 LNHNV, CDR2 YYDKDF (reference sequence). CDR3 protein: CATSRSSGSDTQYF. The CDR3 DNA reads as TGTGCCACCAGCAGGAGCTCGGGCTCAGATACGCAGTATTTT. The full variable domain, rest sourced from reference TRBV15 and TRBJ2-3, is DAMVIQNPRYQVTQFGKPVTLSCSQTLNHNVMYWYQQKSSQAPKLLFHYYDKDFNNEADTPDNFQSRRPNTSFCFLDIRSPGLGDTAMYLCATSRSSGSDTQYFGPGTRLTVL.

This clonotype has at least ten counts. The chain links TRBV14 to TRBJ2-1; 11 bases are shared with TRBD2. The CDR3 is 14 residues long. Losses at the gene ends were 5 bases for V and 7 bases for J; bases not matched to a gene: 4. Looked up from germline, CDR1 is SGHDN and CDR2 is FVKESK. CDR3: CASSRLAGMNEQFF. The CDR3 coding sequence is TGTGCCAGCAGCAGACTAGCGGGAATGAATGAGCAGTTCTTC.

The chain joins TRBV5-1 to TRBJ2-1; D ambiguous. Germline lookup yields CDR1 SGHRS and CDR2 YFSETQ. The length of the CDR3 is 15 residues. V lost 0 bases and J lost 7, with 14 bases in between. CDR3 DNA: TGCGCCAGCAGCTTGGCATGGGAAGTGGGAAATGAGCAGTTCTTC. This sequence encodes CASSLAWEVGNEQFF.

This clonotype was picked up a small number of times. This chain joins TRBV12-3 or TRBV12-4 and TRBJ1-1, with 7 bases lining up with TRBD1. V lost 7 bases, J lost 2 bases, and 7 bases stayed unmatched. This CDR3 has 14 residues. In nucleotides, the CDR3 is TGTGCCAGCACCCAGACAGGGCCCAACACTGAAGCTTTCTTT. It yields the protein CASTQTGPNTEAFF.

This clonotype has at least ten counts. The V and J genes are TRBV20-1 and TRBJ2-5, with TRBD2 identical over 11 bases. CDR1 is DFQATT, CDR2 SNEGSKA, per germline (reference sequence). The CDR3 has 15 residues. V shed 4 bases, J shed 7 bases, and the junction held 11 bases outside the gene matches. The CDR3 is CSATYGTSGDGTQYF. CDR3 coding DNA: TGCAGTGCTACATATGGGACTAGCGGCGACGGGACCCAGTACTTC.

This clonotype came up many times. CDR3 in DNA: TGTGCCAGCAGCGGCAAGGGGAACACCGGGGAGCTGTTTTTT. This codes for CASSGKGNTGELFF. The genes are TRBV7-6 and TRBJ2-2; no reliable D call. The germline V gene has CDR1 SGHVS and CDR2 FNYEAQ. Trimming removed 5 bases at V and 1 base at J, with 8 bases between. The CDR3 runs 14 residues. The full variable domain, rest sourced from reference TRBV7-6 and TRBJ2-2, is GAGVSQSPRYKVTKRGQDVALRCDPISGHVSLYWYRQALGQGPEFLTYFNYEAQQDKSGLPNDRFSAERPEGSISTLTIQRTEQRDSAMYRCASSGKGNTGELFFGEGSRLTVL.

This clonotype was found many times. The chain links TRBV11-2 to TRBJ1-1, with D possibly TRBD1 on 5 matching bases. The germline V and J ends were trimmed by 4 bases and 5 bases, with 11 bases remaining between them. CDR1 is SGHAT, CDR2 FQNNGV, per germline. The CDR3 totals 13 residues. CDR3 in amino acids: CASSSNKGTEAFF. CDR3 in DNA: TGTGCCAGCAGCTCGAATAAGGGGACTGAAGCTTTCTTT.

This clonotype was observed many times. The chain recombines TRBV7-2 with TRBJ2-7; D possibly uses TRBD1 or TRBD2 (5 bases each). Germline-derived CDR1 and CDR2 are SGHTA and FQGNSA. Deletions cut 1 base from V and 10 bases from J, with 14 bases between. CDR3 length equals 13 residues. The CDR3 sequence: CASSLEVQRGQYF. In DNA form, the CDR3 reads TGTGCCAGCAGCTTAGAGGTACAGAGGGGTCAGTACTTC.

The table lists this clonotype with many counts. The chain has TRBV29-1 and TRBJ2-3; D might be TRBD2 (6 bases). V lost 6 bases and J 2 bases, leaving 21 bases between the germline ends. Germline V gene lookup returns CDR1 SQVTM and CDR2 ANQGSEA. CDR3 length: 16 amino acids. DNA for the CDR3: TGCAGCGTGGGGGGAGGTAGAAGCGGTTCCACAGATACGCAGTATTTT. It is translated as CSVGGGRSGSTDTQYF.

About this clonotype: A read error is possible here, since a much larger clone lies one base away. The chain combines TRBV12-3 or TRBV12-4 with TRBJ1-1; D unclear. The ends were cut back, 5 bases at V and 6 bases at J, with 19 bases in the middle. The CDR3 has 15 amino acids. The chain's CDR3 is CASSPGRPVIAEAFF. As DNA, the CDR3 is TGTGCCAGCAGTCCCGGGCGACCTGTGATCGCTGAAGCTTTCTTT.